This TCR beta chain emerged from a study of identical twins (dated by TCRdb to 2016 to 2017). With regard to the full study: To test whether fetal clonotypes persist, this study deep-sequenced TCR alpha and beta repertoires from monozygotic twins, from unrelated adults of various ages, and from cord blood. To rule out contamination, replicate twin experiments were performed at different times with different library preparation protocols. Overall study outcomes, separate from this receptor: In monozygotic twins, out-of-frame TCR alpha sharing was systematically underestimated by recombination models, although the models agreed with sharing between unrelated individuals. The excess sharing between twins in beta out-of-frame sequences was weaker because fewer shared sequences reduced the signal-to-noise ratio. Compared with coincidental sharing between unrelated individuals, an excess of low generation-probability sequences was observed among out-of-frame TCR alpha sequences shared between twins. Zero-insertion analyses could be partly confounded by invariant T cells such as MAIT and iNKT, although diverse VJ usage argued against such confounding for most clonotypes. Conclusions relied on cross-sectional statistical analysis, since the same donors could not be followed over many years. Abundant cord blood beta clonotypes had fewer insertions, young adult naive repertoires showed a similar but weaker trend, and memory repertoires showed no such trend.

Receptor amplification or capture employed 5' RACE. These reads were obtained on an Illumina HiSeq 2000. A universal primer binding site was added through template switching, and the final cDNA carried a unique molecular identifier so that TCR cDNA molecules could be counted accurately. First-strand cDNA for TCR alpha and beta chains was synthesized from specific primers in the conserved constant-segment region. Each cDNA library was double barcoded, with a SMART-Mk sample barcode plus Illumina barcodes, to control for contamination. Two successive PCR steps introduced TruSeq adapter sequences along with Illumina sample barcodes. TCR alpha and beta cDNA libraries were sequenced on the Illumina HiSeq platform with custom primers. As for the original processing: Raw reads were processed with MiGEC to extract unique molecular identifiers, and MiXCR was used to determine CDR3 positions. For each individual, recombination models were inferred using an EM algorithm with the repgenHMM and IGoR tools. Shared clonotype analysis was performed with the tcR package in R, normalizing sharing by the product of cloneset sizes. To study raw recombination free of thymic and clonal selection effects, out-of-frame nonproductive sequences were analyzed. TCRdb reworked the public reads: Q25 trimming with fastp, MiXCR clone assembly, productive beta chains retained. All rows with the same CDR3 protein become a single entry with the most common DNA and genes. Clone size and V and J calls follow TCRdb, not the original study. The sample has approximately 350,000 distinct CDR3 sequences on record, more than 9% of them singletons. The ten top clones hold 7.2% of the sample.

This clonotype was recorded a few times. Its antigen target is currently unknown. Base qualities are not at hand, and no much larger clone is one base apart. The junction shows trimming of 1 base on V and 0 bases on J, plus 17 bases between the germline ends. The CDR3, from cysteine to phenylalanine, totals 18 residues. The kept DNA is CDR3 alone, 54 bases in frame from the first base. For CDR1 and CDR2, the germline V gene lists LGHNA and YNFKEQ. Only healthy Caucasian donors were included. The twin cohort consisted of three pairs of female monozygotic twins, all aged 18 to 29 years. Positive isolation kits from Invitrogen were used to isolate CD4+ and CD8+ T cell populations. The sample was also reused in another study, on yellow fever vaccine responses in identical twins. As the second publication notes: According to the authors, in identical twins the way T cells responded to vaccination appeared partly convergent and partly personalized. In identical twins, the study followed T cell clones that responded to the vaccine with precision.

This sequence uses TRBV4-2 and TRBJ2-3; the D gene is perhaps TRBD1 or TRBD2, as each covers 5 bases. The source is a woman younger than 35 in good health. Sequenced material: CD8+ T cells sorted from blood. The DNA sequence is TGTGCCAGCAGCCAAGGGAGAGGGGCGGAACCTAGCACAGATACGCAGTATTTT. Its protein is CASSQGRGAEPSTDTQYF.